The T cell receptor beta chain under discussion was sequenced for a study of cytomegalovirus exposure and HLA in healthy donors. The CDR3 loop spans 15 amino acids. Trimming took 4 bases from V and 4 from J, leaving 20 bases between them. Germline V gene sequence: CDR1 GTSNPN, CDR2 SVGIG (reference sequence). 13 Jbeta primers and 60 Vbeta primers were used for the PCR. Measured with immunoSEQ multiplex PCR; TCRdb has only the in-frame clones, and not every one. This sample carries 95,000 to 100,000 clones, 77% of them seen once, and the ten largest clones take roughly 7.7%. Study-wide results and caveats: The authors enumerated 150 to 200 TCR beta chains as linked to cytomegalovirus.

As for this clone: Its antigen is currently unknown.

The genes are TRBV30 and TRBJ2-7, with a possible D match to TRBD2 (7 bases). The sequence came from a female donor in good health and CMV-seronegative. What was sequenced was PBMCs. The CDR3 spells CAWKVRGQSGYEQYF. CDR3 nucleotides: TGTGCCTGGAAGGTGCGGGGGCAATCGGGTTACGAGCAGTACTTC.